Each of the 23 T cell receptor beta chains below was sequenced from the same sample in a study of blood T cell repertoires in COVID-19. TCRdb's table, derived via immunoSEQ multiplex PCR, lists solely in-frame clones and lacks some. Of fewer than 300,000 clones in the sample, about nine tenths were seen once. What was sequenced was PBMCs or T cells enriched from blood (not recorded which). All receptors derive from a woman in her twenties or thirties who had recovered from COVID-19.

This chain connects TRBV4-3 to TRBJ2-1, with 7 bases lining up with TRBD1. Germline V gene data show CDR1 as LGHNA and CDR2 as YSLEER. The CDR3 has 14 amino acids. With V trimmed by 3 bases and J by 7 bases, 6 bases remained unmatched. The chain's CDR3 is CASSHDRVRNEQFF. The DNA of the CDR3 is TGCGCCAGCAGCCACGACAGGGTGAGGAATGAGCAGTTCTTC.

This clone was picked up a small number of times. Here the CDR3 reads CASSHGTSGTLYEQYF. In nucleotides, the CDR3 is TGTGCCAGCAGCCATGGGACTAGCGGGACTCTCTACGAGCAGTACTTC. The rearrangement uses TRBV5-4 and TRBJ2-7, with 13 bases fitting TRBD2. V trimming: 4 bases; J trimming: 3 bases; junction bases outside the gene matches: 7. CDR3 size: 16 residues. The germline V gene has CDR1 SGHNT and CDR2 YYREEE (reference sequence).

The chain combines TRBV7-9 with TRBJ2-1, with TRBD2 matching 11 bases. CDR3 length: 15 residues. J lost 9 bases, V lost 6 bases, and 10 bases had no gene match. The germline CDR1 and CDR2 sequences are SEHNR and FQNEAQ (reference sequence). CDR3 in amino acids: CASSQVSGRVSEQFF. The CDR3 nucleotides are TGTGCCAGCAGTCAAGTTAGCGGGAGGGTTAGTGAGCAGTTCTTC.

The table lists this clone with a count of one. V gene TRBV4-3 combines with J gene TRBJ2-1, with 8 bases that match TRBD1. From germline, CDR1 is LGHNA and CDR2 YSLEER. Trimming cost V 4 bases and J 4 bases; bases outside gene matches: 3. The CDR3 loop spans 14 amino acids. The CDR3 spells CASSRDRPYNEQFF. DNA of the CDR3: TGCGCCAGCAGCCGGGACAGGCCTTACAATGAGCAGTTCTTC.

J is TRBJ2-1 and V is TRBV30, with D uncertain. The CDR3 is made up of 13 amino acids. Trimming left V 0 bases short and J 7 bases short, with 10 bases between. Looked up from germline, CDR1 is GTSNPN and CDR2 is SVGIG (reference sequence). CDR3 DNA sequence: TGTGCCTGGAGTGTGGCGGCCTGGAATGAGCAGTTCTTC. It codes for CAWSVAAWNEQFF.

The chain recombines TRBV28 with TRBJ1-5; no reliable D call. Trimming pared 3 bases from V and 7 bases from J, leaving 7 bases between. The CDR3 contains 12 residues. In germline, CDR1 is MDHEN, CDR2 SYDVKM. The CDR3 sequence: CASSLSQQPQHF. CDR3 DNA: TGTGCCAGCAGTTTGTCACAGCAGCCCCAGCATTTT.

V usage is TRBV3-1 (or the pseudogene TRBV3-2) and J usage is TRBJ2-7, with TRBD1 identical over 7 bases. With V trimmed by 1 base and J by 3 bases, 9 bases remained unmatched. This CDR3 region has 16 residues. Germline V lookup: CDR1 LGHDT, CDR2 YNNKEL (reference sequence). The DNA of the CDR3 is TGTGCCAGCAGCCAAGGCAGGGCAGGGGGTGGCTACGAGCAGTACTTC. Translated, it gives CASSQGRAGGGYEQYF.

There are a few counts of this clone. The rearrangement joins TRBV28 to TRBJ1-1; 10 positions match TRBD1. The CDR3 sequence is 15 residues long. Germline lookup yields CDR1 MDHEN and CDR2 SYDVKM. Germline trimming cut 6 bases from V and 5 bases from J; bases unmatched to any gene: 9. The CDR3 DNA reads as TGTGCCAGCAGCCGTGGACCGGGACAGGGGACTGAAGCTTTCTTT. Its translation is CASSRGPGQGTEAFF.

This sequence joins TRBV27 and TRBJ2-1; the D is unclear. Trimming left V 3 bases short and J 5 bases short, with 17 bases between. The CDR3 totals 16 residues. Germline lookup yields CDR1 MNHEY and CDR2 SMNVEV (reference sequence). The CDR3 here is CASSFVKLGVDNEQFF. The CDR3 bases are TGTGCCAGCAGTTTTGTTAAACTCGGAGTTGACAATGAGCAGTTCTTC.

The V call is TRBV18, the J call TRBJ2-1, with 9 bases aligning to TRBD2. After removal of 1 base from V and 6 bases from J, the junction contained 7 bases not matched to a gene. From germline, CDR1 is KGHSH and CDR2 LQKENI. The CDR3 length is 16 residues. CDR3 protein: CASSPLLAGRGNEQFF. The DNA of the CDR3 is TGTGCCAGCTCACCACTCCTAGCGGGAAGGGGCAATGAGCAGTTCTTC.

CDR3 protein: CASSQSVISYEQYF. The CDR3, as DNA: TGTGCCAGCAGCCAGTCAGTCATTTCCTACGAGCAGTACTTC. The gene calls are TRBV14 and TRBJ2-7; no reliable D call. Trimming removed 3 bases at V and 1 base at J, with 10 bases between. This CDR3 spans 14 amino acids. Germline CDR1 reads SGHDN; CDR2 reads FVKESK.

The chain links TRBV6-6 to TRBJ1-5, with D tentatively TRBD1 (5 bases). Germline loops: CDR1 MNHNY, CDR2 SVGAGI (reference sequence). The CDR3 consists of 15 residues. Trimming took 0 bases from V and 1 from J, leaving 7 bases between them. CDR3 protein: CASSYSQGSNQPQHF. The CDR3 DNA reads TGTGCCAGCAGTTACTCCCAGGGAAGCAATCAGCCCCAGCATTTT.

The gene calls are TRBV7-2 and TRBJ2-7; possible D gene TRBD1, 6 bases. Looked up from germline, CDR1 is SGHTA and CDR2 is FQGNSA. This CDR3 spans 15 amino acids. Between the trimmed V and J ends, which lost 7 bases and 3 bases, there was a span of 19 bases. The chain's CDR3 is CASNSRGGPNYEQYF. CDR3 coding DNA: TGTGCCAGCAACTCCCGAGGGGGACCGAACTACGAGCAGTACTTC. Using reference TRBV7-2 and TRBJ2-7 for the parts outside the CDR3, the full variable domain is GAGVSQSPSNKVTEKGKDVELRCDPISGHTALYWYRQSLGQGLEFLIYFQGNSAPDKSGLPSDRFSAERTGGSVSTLTIQRTQQEDSAVYLCASNSRGGPNYEQYFGPGTRLTVT.

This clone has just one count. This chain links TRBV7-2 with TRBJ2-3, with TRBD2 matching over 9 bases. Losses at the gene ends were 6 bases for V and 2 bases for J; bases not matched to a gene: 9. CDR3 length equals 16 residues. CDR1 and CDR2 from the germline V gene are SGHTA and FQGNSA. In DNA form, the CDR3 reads TGTGCCAGCAGACCCCGGACTAGCGTTCCCACAGATACGCAGTATTTT. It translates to CASRPRTSVPTDTQYF.

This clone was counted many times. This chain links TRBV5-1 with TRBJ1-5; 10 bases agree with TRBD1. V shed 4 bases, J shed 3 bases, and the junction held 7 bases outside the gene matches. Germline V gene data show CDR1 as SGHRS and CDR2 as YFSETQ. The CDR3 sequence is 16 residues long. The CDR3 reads CASSVGTGVINQPQHF. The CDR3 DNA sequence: TGCGCCAGCAGCGTTGGGACAGGGGTCATCAATCAGCCCCAGCATTTT.

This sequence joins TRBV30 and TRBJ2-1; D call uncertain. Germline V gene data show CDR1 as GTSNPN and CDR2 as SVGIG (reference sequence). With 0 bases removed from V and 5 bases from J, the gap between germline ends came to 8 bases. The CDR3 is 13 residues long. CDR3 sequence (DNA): TGTGCCTGGAGTGTAGAGAGGCACAATGAGCAGTTCTTC. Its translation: CAWSVERHNEQFF. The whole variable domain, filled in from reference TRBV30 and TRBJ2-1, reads SQTIHQWPATLVQPVGSPLSLECTVEGTSNPNLYWYRQAAGRGLQLLFYSVGIGQISSEVPQNLSASRPQDRQFILSSKKLLLSDSGFYLCAWSVERHNEQFFGPGTRLTVL.

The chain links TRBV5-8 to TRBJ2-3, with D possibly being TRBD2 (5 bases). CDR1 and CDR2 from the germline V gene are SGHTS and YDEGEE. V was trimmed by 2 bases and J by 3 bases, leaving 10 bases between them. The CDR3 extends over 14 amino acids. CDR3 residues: CASSFVGVTDTQYF. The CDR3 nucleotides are TGTGCCAGCAGCTTTGTGGGAGTGACAGATACGCAGTATTTT.

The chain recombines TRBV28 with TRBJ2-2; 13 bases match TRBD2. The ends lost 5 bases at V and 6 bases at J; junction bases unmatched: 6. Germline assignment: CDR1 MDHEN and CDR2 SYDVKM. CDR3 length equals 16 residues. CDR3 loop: CASSRGLAGVAGELFF. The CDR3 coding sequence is TGTGCCAGCAGTCGCGGACTAGCGGGAGTCGCCGGGGAGCTGTTTTTT.

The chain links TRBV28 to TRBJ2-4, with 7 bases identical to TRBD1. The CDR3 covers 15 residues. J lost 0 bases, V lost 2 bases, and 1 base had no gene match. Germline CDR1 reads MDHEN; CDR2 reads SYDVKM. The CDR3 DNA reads TGTGCCAGCAGTTTAACAGGGGAAGCCAAAAACATTCAGTACTTC. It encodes CASSLTGEAKNIQYF.

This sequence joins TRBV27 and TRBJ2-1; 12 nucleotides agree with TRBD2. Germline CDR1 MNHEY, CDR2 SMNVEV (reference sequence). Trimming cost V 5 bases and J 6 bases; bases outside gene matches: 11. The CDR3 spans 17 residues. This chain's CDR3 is CASSPWLAGGPSNEQFF. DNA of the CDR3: TGTGCCAGCAGTCCCTGGCTAGCGGGAGGGCCCTCCAATGAGCAGTTCTTC.

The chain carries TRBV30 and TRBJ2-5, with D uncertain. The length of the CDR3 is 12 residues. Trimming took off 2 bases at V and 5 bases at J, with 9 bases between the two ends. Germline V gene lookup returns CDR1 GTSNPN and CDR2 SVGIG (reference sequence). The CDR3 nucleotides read TGTGCCTGGAGTCTATATTCGGAGACCCAGTACTTC. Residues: CAWSLYSETQYF.

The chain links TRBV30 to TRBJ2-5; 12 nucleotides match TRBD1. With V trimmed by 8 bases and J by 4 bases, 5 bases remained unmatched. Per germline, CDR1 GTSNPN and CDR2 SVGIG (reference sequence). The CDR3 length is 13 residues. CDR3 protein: CAGGQGARETQYF. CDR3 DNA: TGTGCCGGGGGACAGGGGGCCCGAGAGACCCAGTACTTC.

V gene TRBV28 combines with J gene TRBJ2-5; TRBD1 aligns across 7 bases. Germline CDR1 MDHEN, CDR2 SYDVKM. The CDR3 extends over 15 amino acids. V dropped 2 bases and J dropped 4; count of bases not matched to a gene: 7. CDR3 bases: TGTGCCAGCAGTTTAAGGCAGGGGGTCGGAGAGACCCAGTACTTC. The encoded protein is CASSLRQGVGETQYF.